The 3 T cell receptor beta chains given below trace back to one sample, sequenced in a study of T cell responses to AZD1222 COVID-19 vaccine. Data came from immunoSEQ multiplex PCR; TCRdb stores just in-frame clones and leaves some out. Of about 140,000 clones in the sample, 92% are singletons; the top ten hold 4%. Here the sequenced sample was peripheral blood, taken 28 days after the second AZD1222 dose. These receptors were obtained from an adult who received the AZD1222 COVID-19 vaccine.

The chain is built from TRBV3-1 (or the pseudogene TRBV3-2) and TRBJ2-2, with no clear D. The V gene's germline CDR1 is LGHDT and CDR2 YNNKEL (reference sequence). V lost 3 bases and J lost 8, with 7 bases in between. The CDR3 has 12 residues. Written as DNA, the CDR3 is TGTGCCAGCAGCCATCTAGAGGGGGAGCTGTTTTTT. Its translation is CASSHLEGELFF.

Here the CDR3 reads CASSYLGASGNTIYF. Here the CDR3 DNA reads TGTGCCAGCAGTTACCTTGGGGCCTCTGGAAACACCATATATTTT. V and J are TRBV6-5 and TRBJ1-3; D possibly corresponds to TRBD1 (5 bases). Looked up from germline, CDR1 is MNHEY and CDR2 is SVGAGI. CDR3 size: 15 residues. Trimming removed 2 bases at V and 0 bases at J, with 8 bases between.

The CDR3 loop is CASSLEGQQETQYF. The CDR3 DNA follows: TGCGCCAGCAGCTTGGAGGGACAGCAAGAGACCCAGTACTTC. J is TRBJ2-5 and V is TRBV5-1; 7 bases agree with TRBD1. This CDR3 comprises 14 residues. V trimming: 0 bases; J trimming: 2 bases; junction bases outside the gene matches: 1. Germline V gives CDR1 SGHRS, CDR2 YFSETQ.